Given below is one T cell receptor beta chain in context. One end of the junction does not line up with germline, which may come from a read error. The data were obtained in a study of blood T cells in healthy people across ages. Primed by a sample-barcoded 5' primer and a J-beta primer mix, a second PCR proceeded for 7 to 11 cycles. TCRdb used MiXCR to reprocess the 5' RACE reads, holding one entry per CDR3 protein. The table has nearly 1 million distinct CDR3 sequences, roughly 47% seen once. The sequenced sample was blood. This TCR was recovered from a woman in her sixties in good health.

The CDR3 protein is CAGSQVGGTSFEYF. CDR3 DNA: TGCGCCGGCAGCCAAGTCGGAGGGACTAGCTTCGAGTACTTC. V is TRBV4-1 and J is TRBJ2-4; 9 positions match TRBD2. CDR3 length: 14 residues. Germline CDR1 is MGHRA and CDR2 is YSYEKL.